This T cell receptor beta chain was captured in a study of OX40 agonist ivuxolimab in advanced cancers. Background on the study: Previous treatment with anti-PD-1, anti-PD-L1 or anti-CTLA-4 therapy was allowed; over 35% had received some.

Sequencing was performed with immunoSEQ multiplex PCR; in TCRdb, only in-frame clones are kept and a portion is missing. The sample carries some 97,000 clones, nearly 90% recorded once. Trimming removed 6 bases from V and 4 bases from J, with 15 bases in between. The CDR3 loop spans 14 amino acids. Germline V gene sequence: CDR1 MNHNS, CDR2 SASEGT. The material was CD4+ or CD8+ T cells sorted from blood, obtained in a trial of the OX40 agonist ivuxolimab. The V and J genes are TRBV6-1 and TRBJ1-1; D is possibly TRBD1 (5 bases). This sequence originates from an adult with an advanced solid tumor such as melanoma, head and neck, liver or kidney cancer. CDR3 DNA sequence: TGTGCCAGCAGCCTGGGGCACAGTTCCACTGAAGCTTTCTTT. Translation: CASSLGHSSTEAFF.